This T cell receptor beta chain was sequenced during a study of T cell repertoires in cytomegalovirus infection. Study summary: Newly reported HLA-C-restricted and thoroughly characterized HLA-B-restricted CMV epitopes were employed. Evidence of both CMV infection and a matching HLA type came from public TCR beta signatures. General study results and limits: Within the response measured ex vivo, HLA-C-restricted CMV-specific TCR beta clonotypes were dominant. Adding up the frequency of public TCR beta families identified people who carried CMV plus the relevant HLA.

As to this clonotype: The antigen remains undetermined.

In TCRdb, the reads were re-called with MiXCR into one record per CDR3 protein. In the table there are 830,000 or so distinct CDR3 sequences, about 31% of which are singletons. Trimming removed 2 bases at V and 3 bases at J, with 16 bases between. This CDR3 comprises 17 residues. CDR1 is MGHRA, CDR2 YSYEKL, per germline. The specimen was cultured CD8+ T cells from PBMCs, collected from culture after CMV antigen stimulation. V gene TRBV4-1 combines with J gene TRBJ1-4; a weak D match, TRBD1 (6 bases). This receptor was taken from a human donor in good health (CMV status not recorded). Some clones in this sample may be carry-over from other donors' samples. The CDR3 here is CASSQNPRGGPNEKLFF. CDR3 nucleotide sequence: TGCGCCAGCAGCCAAAACCCCCGGGGGGGCCCTAATGAAAAACTGTTTTTT.